This T cell receptor beta chain comes out of a study of blood T cells in healthy people across ages. Study-wide points: Fewer expanded clones and more diversity marked long-lived versus aged donors.

Only a few counts were recorded for this clonotype. What it binds is not known. CDR3 length: 16 residues. Germline loops: CDR1 LNHDA, CDR2 SQIVND (reference sequence). Losses at the gene ends were 3 bases for V and 2 bases for J; bases not matched to a gene: 5. Every sample yielded at least 6.5 million isolated PBMCs. Using a J-beta primer mix together with a sample-barcoded 5' primer, a second PCR was run for roughly 7 to 11 cycles. TCRdb ran MiXCR on the 5' RACE reads and lists one entry per CDR3 protein. Of 1.5 million to 2 million distinct CDR3 sequences in the sample, roughly 32% are singletons; the top ten hold approximately 11%.

V is TRBV19 and J is TRBJ2-5; TRBD1 matches 11 bases. The receptor was isolated from a woman in her twenties or thirties in good health. The sample taken for sequencing was blood. For the CDR3, the DNA is TGTGCCAGTAGTATCGGACAGGGGGCTATACAAGAGACCCAGTACTTC. Protein sequence: CASSIGQGAIQETQYF.